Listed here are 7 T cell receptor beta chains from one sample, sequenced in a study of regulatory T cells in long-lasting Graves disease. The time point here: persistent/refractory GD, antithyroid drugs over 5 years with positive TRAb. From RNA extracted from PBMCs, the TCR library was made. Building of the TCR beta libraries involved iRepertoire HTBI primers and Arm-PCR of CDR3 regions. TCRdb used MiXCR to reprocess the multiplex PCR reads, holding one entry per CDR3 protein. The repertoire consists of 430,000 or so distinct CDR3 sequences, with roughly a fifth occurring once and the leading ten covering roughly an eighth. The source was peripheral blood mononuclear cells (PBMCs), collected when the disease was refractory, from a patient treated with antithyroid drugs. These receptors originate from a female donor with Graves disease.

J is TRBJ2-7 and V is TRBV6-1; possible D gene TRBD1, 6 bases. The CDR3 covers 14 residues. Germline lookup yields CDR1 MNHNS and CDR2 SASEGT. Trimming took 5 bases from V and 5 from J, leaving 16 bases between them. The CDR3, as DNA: TGTGCCAGCAGTCCACAAACAGGGATTGACGAGCAGTACTTC. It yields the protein CASSPQTGIDEQYF.

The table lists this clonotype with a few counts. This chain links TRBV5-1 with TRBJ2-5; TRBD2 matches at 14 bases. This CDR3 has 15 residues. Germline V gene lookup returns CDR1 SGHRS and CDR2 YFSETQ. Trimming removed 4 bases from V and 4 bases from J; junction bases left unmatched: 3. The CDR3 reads CASSRGLAGAETQYF. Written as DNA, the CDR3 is TGCGCCAGCAGCCGGGGACTAGCGGGAGCAGAGACCCAGTACTTC.

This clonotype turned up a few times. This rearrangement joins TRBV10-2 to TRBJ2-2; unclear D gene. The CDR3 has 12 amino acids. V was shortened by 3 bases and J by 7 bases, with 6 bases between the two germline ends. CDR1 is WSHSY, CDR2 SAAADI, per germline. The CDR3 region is CASSEVDGELFF. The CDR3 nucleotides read TGCGCCAGCAGTGAAGTGGACGGGGAGCTGTTTTTT.

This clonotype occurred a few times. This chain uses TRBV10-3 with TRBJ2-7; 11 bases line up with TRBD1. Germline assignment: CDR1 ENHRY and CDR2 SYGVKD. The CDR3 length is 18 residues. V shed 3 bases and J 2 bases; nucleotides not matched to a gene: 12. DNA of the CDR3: TGTGCCATCAGTGAACCAACCGGGACAGGGGGTGCCCCCTACGAGCAGTACTTC. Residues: CAISEPTGTGGAPYEQYF.

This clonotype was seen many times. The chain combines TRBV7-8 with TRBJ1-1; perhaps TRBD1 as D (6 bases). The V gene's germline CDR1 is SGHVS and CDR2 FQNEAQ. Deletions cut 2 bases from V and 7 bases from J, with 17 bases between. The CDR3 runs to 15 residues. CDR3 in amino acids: CASSLTYTGIGEAFF. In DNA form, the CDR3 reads TGTGCCAGCAGCTTAACCTATACAGGGATTGGTGAAGCTTTCTTT.

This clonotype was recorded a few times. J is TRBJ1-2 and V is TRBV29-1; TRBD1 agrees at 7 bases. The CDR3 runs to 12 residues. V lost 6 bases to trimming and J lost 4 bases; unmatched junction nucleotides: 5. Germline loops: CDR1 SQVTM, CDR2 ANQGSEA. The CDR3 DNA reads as TGCAGCGTAGCGACAGGGACCTATGGCTACACCTTC. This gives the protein CSVATGTYGYTF.

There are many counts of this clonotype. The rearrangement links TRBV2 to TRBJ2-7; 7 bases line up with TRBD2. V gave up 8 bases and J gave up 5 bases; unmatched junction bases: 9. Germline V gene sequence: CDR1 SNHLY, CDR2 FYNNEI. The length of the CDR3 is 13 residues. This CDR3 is CASLIGGRNEQYF. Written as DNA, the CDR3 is TGTGCCAGCCTGATCGGCGGGAGAAACGAGCAGTACTTC. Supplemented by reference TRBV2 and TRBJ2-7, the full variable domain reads EPEVTQTPSHQVTQMGQEVILRCVPISNHLYFYWYRQILGQKVEFLVSFYNNEISEKSEIFDDQFSVERPDGSNFTLKIRSTKLEDSAMYFCASLIGGRNEQYFGPGTRLTVT.